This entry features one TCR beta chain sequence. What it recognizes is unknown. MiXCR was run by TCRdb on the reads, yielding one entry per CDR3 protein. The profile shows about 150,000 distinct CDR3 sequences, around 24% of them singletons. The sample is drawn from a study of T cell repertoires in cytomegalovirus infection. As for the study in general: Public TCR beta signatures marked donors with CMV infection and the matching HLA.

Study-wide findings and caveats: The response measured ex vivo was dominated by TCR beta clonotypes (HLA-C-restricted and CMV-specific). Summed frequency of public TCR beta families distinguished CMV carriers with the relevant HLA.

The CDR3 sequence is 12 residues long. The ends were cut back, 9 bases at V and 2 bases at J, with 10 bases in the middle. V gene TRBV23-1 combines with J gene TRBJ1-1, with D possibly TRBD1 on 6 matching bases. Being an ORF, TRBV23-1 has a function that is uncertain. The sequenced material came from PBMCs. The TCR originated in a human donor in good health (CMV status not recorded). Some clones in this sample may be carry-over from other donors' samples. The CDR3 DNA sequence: TGCGCCAGGATAGGGACAAACACTGAAGCTTTCTTT. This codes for CARIGTNTEAFF.